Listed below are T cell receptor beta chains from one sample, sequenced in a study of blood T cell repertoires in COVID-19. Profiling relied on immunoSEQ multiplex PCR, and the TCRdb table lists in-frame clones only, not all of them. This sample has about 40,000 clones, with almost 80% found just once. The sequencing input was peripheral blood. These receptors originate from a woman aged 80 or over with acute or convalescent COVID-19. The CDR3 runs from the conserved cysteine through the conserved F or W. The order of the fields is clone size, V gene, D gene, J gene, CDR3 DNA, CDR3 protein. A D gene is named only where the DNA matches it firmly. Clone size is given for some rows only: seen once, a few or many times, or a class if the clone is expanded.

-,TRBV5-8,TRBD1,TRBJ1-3,TGTGCCAGCCGACCCGGACAGGGGGCGAGAAACACCATATATTTT,CASRPGQGARNTIYF
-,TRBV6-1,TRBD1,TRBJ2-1,TGTGCCAGCAGTGGCGAAAGGGGGCCCACCTACAATGAGCAGTTCTTC,CASSGERGPTYNEQFF
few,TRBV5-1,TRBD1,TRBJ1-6,TGCGCCAGCAGCTTGGGACAGGGGATGGGTTCACCCCTCCACTTT,CASSLGQGMGSPLHF
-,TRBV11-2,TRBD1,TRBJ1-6,TGTGCCAGCAGCTCGCAGACAGGGAACTATAATTCACCCCTCCACTTT,CASSSQTGNYNSPLHF
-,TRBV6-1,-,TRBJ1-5,TGTGCCAGCAGTGATGTGGGGGGGCATCAGCCCCAGCATTTT,CASSDVGGHQPQHF
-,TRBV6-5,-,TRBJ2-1,TGTGCCAGCAGGGAGTGGGTTTCGAATGAGCAGTTCTTC,CASREWVSNEQFF
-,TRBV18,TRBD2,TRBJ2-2,TGTGCCAGCTCACCACCCGGGCTAGCGGGAGCCGGGGAGCTGTTTTTT,CASSPPGLAGAGELFF
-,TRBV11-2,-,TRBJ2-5,TGTGCCAGCAGTCAACAAAGCGCAGAGACCCAGTACTTC,CASSQQSAETQYF
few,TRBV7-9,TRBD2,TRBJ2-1,TGTGCCAGCAGCCCTAGCTATGGGAGGGAGGGCCGCGCGGAGCAGTTCTTC,CASSPSYGREGRAEQFF
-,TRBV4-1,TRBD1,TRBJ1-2,TGCGCCAGCAGCCAATGGGCCATGCCCAGGGGGCGGGATGGCTACACCTTC,CASSQWAMPRGRDGYTF